The entry below gives a single TCR beta chain sequence along with its context. The data stem from a study of blood T cells in healthy people across ages. CDR3 length equals 13 residues. V was pared by 8 bases and J by 6 bases, with 17 bases between. Looked up from germline, CDR1 is MDHEN and CDR2 is SYDVKM. It was with a sample-barcoded 5' primer and a J-beta primer mix that a second PCR of roughly 7 to 12 cycles was run. Each CDR3 protein is one row after TCRdb ran MiXCR on the 5' RACE reads. The table shows more than 900,000 distinct CDR3 sequences, with around 25% occurring only once. These same records also appear under a second study, on T cells of mothers and their children.

Material for sequencing was blood. V gene TRBV28 combines with J gene TRBJ2-7; a possible D gene is TRBD2 (6 bases). The sequence was collected from a girl aged 2-10 years in good health. CDR3 loop: CASQEEGGIEQYF. For the CDR3, the DNA is TGTGCCAGCCAGGAAGAAGGAGGGATCGAGCAGTACTTC.